The sequence of this T cell receptor (beta chain) was determined in a study of T-cell reconstitution after alpha-beta-depleted transplantation in children. Study-wide points: It was reported that alpha-beta T cells came from several hundred expanded graft clones (about two months after transplant). A year post-transplant, T-cell counts and diversity derived mostly from newly produced T cells. Some patients owed their high day-60 TCRbeta diversity to surviving recipient T cells and thymic progenitors.

In germline, CDR1 is SGHVS, CDR2 FNYEAQ. Trimming removed 5 bases at V and 7 bases at J, with 19 bases between. The CDR3 has 15 amino acids. This clonotype has more than one count but fewer than ten. Its cognate antigen is unknown. For TCRbeta, the library was prepared with unique molecular identifiers. TCRdb ran MiXCR on the PCR reads and lists one entry per CDR3 protein. The sample holds around 800,000 distinct CDR3 sequences, less than 20% seen once. Sequenced here: PBMCs, mostly from graft donor cells, sampled 360 days after TCRalphabeta/CD19-depleted stem cell transplant. The source is a male patient younger than 18 who had a stem cell transplant for acute lymphoblastic leukemia, so the T cells may come from the graft donor. This rearrangement joins TRBV7-6 to TRBJ2-3; no definite D call. Here the CDR3 DNA reads TGTGCCAGCAGCCATAACGTGGCTCAGGTTTATACGCAGTATTTT. Protein sequence: CASSHNVAQVYTQYF.